This T cell receptor (beta chain) was captured by sequencing in a study of patients and donors after allogeneic stem cell transplantation. V was shortened by 4 bases and J by 7 bases, with 11 bases between the two germline ends. Germline V gene sequence: CDR1 MNHEY, CDR2 SVGEGT. The CDR3 has 13 amino acids. TCRdb passed the RT-PCR reads through MiXCR, listing each CDR3 protein once. The data hold about 410,000 distinct CDR3 sequences, with 15% to 20% observed a single time. V usage is TRBV6-2 or TRBV6-3 and J usage is TRBJ1-5, with unresolved D. The clonotype was recovered from a human donor who was either an allogeneic HSCT recipient or a stem cell or donor lymphocyte infusion donor (not recorded which). It is not recorded whose cells these are; they may come from a transplant donor. The sequenced sample consisted of blood, either unsorted or a sorted T cell fraction (not recorded which). Here the CDR3 DNA reads TGTGCCAGCAGTTCCGTCAATTGGCAGCCCCAGCATTTT. Protein: CASSSVNWQPQHF.